Below are 26 T cell receptor beta chains sequenced from a single sample in a study of immune evolution from preneoplasia to lung adenocarcinoma (dated by TCRdb to 2020 to 2023). The receptor library was made with the immunoSEQ multiplex PCR assay. What TCRdb holds here is the immuneACCESS table cut down to in-frame rearrangements. Part of the clones is not present; checked against another copy, under half of the missing clones reflect an unresolved V gene, and the others are unexplained. This sample holds around 6,200 clones; around 80% were observed only once. Over 5% of the sample is in the top ten clones. Material for sequencing was FFPE invasive lung adenocarcinoma tissue. The cell subset or site label here, explained by the study, means: frankly invasive lung adenocarcinoma (ADC). Source of these receptors: a person in their fifties with lung adenocarcinoma.

The J gene is TRBJ2-1, the V gene TRBV11-1; D gene ambiguous. V was trimmed by 7 bases and J by 0 bases, leaving 10 bases between them. From germline, CDR1 is SGHAT and CDR2 FQDESV (reference sequence). CDR3 length: 14 amino acids. The CDR3 region is CASKDIFSYNEQFF. In DNA form, the CDR3 reads TGTGCCAGCAAAGATATATTCTCCTACAATGAGCAGTTCTTC.

The chain links TRBV4-3 to TRBJ2-7; D is ambiguous. Between the trimmed V and J ends, which lost 0 bases and 2 bases, there was a span of 11 bases. In germline, CDR1 is LGHNA, CDR2 YSLEER. The CDR3 is made up of 15 amino acids. The CDR3 DNA sequence: TGCGCCAGCAGCCAAGATCTCAGCACCCCCTACGAGCAGTACTTC. Translating it yields CASSQDLSTPYEQYF.

The gene calls are TRBV19 and TRBJ2-7, with D possibly matching TRBD1 (6 bases). Trimming pared 5 bases from V and 0 bases from J, leaving 17 bases between. The CDR3 has 16 residues. Per germline, CDR1 LNHDA and CDR2 SQIVND (reference sequence). This CDR3 reads CASSPDRQSLSYEQYF. As DNA, the CDR3 is TGTGCCAGTAGTCCAGACAGGCAATCCCTCTCCTACGAGCAGTACTTC.

This chain connects TRBV6-4 to TRBJ2-1; a possible D gene is TRBD1 (5 bases). Germline V gives CDR1 MRHNA, CDR2 SNTAGT. This CDR3 spans 13 amino acids. V shed 4 bases and J shed 6 bases, with 10 bases lying between them. The CDR3 sequence is CASSGERGNEQFF. The CDR3 DNA is TGTGCCAGCAGTGGTGAAAGGGGCAATGAGCAGTTCTTC.

This clone was observed once. The chain carries TRBV28 and TRBJ2-7; D uncertain. Germline values: CDR1 MDHEN, CDR2 SYDVKM. The CDR3 has 13 amino acids. Trimming stripped 1 base from V and 3 bases from J, with 7 bases between. The CDR3 here is CASSLSQSYEQYF. CDR3 coding DNA: TGTGCCAGCAGTTTATCACAGAGCTACGAGCAGTACTTC. The full variable domain, completed using reference TRBV28 and TRBJ2-7, is DVKVTQSSRYLVKRTGEKVFLECVQDMDHENMFWYRQDPGLGLRLIYFSYDVKMKEKGDIPEGYSVSREKKERFSLILESASTNQTSMYLCASSLSQSYEQYFGPGTRLTVT.

The gene calls are TRBV6-5 and TRBJ2-3; weak D call: TRBD2 (6 bases). The CDR3 is 12 amino acids. Per the germline V gene, CDR1 is MNHEY and CDR2 is SVGAGI. The V and J ends lost 8 bases and 5 bases respectively, with 11 bases between them. The CDR3 region has the DNA TGTGCCAGCGGGGGGACGATAGATACGCAGTATTTT. Its translation: CASGGTIDTQYF.

This clone is medium-sized within its sample. The chain employs TRBV28 and TRBJ1-4; D is unclear. Trimming cost V 2 bases and J 8 bases, with 15 bases left between them. The CDR3 has 15 residues. Germline assignment: CDR1 MDHEN and CDR2 SYDVKM. The CDR3 protein is CASSLQEGVGEKLFF. CDR3 bases: TGTGCCAGCAGTTTACAAGAGGGCGTGGGGGAAAAACTGTTTTTT. Combining the CDR3 with reference TRBV28 and TRBJ1-4 gives the whole variable domain DVKVTQSSRYLVKRTGEKVFLECVQDMDHENMFWYRQDPGLGLRLIYFSYDVKMKEKGDIPEGYSVSREKKERFSLILESASTNQTSMYLCASSLQEGVGEKLFFGSGTQLSVL.

The chain is built from TRBV7-2 and TRBJ2-7; D possibly corresponds to TRBD1 (6 bases). CDR3 size: 15 residues. Trimming took 3 bases from V and 3 from J, leaving 15 bases between them. Germline-derived CDR1 and CDR2 are SGHTA and FQGNSA. CDR3 amino acids: CASSLEAGDHYEQYF. The CDR3 bases are TGTGCCAGCAGCTTGGAGGCAGGGGACCACTACGAGCAGTACTTC.

V is TRBV5-1 and J is TRBJ1-3; D gene unclear. Trimming removed 2 bases from V and 0 bases from J, with 12 bases in between. The V gene's germline CDR1 is SGHRS and CDR2 YFSETQ. This CDR3 contains 16 residues. As DNA, the CDR3 is TGCGCCAGCAGCTTCGGGAGGCCCGACTCTGGAAACACCATATATTTT. This encodes CASSFGRPDSGNTIYF.

This clone was found once. The J gene is TRBJ2-3, the V gene TRBV5-1; the match to TRBD2 covers 12 bases. CDR1 and CDR2 (germline): SGHRS, YFSETQ. The CDR3 runs to 15 residues. V gave up 0 bases and J gave up 7 bases; unmatched junction bases: 3. The DNA of the CDR3 is TGCGCCAGCAGCTTGGGACTAGCGGGAGTCCATACGCAGTATTTT. Translating gives CASSLGLAGVHTQYF.

The chain recombines TRBV30 with TRBJ1-1, with D unclear. CDR1 is GTSNPN and CDR2 is SVGIG in the germline V gene (reference sequence). The CDR3 covers 14 residues. Trimming shortened V by 1 base and J by 0 bases, and 9 bases separated the two germline ends. Here the CDR3 reads CAWSDLRMNTEAFF. The CDR3 coding sequence is TGTGCCTGGAGTGACTTACGAATGAACACTGAAGCTTTCTTT.

This clone was detected only once. V is TRBV18 and J is TRBJ2-5, with no clear D. The CDR3 consists of 15 residues. Germline V gene data show CDR1 as KGHSH and CDR2 as LQKENI. Trimming pared 3 bases from V and 2 bases from J, leaving 13 bases between. Here the CDR3 reads CASSPPSREQETQYF. The CDR3 DNA is TGTGCCAGCTCACCTCCTAGTAGGGAACAAGAGACCCAGTACTTC.

The chain combines TRBV7-9 with TRBJ2-6, with 11 bases that match TRBD2. This CDR3 contains 17 residues. V dropped 5 bases and J dropped 0; count of bases not matched to a gene: 3. Germline loops: CDR1 SEHNR, CDR2 FQNEAQ (reference sequence). CDR3 DNA: TGTGCCAGCAGCAAGACTAGCGGGGTCTCTGGGGCCAACGTCCTGACTTTC. Protein product: CASSKTSGVSGANVLTF.

The chain uses TRBV19 and TRBJ1-5, with a possible D match to TRBD1 (5 bases). CDR1 and CDR2 (germline): LNHDA, SQIVND (reference sequence). V gave up 9 bases and J gave up 2 bases, with 11 bases separating them. CDR3 length: 13 residues. CDR3 DNA: TGTGCCAGCGGGGGTACTGGCAATCAGCCCCAGCATTTT. Translated: CASGGTGNQPQHF.

This clone was found once. The J gene is TRBJ2-7, the V gene TRBV4-1, with 9 positions matching TRBD1. V dropped 4 bases and J dropped 6; count of bases not matched to a gene: 7. Germline V gene sequence: CDR1 MGHRA, CDR2 YSYEKL. The CDR3 is made up of 14 amino acids. The CDR3 loop reads CASSRYRGPVEQYF. Written as DNA, the CDR3 is TGCGCCAGCAGCCGGTACAGGGGGCCTGTCGAGCAGTACTTC.

The V gene is TRBV4-2, the J gene TRBJ2-7; 10 bases are shared with TRBD2. Germline CDR1 is LGHNA and CDR2 is YNFKEQ. The CDR3 sequence is 15 residues long. The V segment lost 6 bases and the J segment 2 bases; nucleotides outside the gene matches: 7. The CDR3 DNA follows: TGTGCCAGCAGTCGGACTAGCGGTAAGACCTACGAGCAGTACTTC. Translated, it gives CASSRTSGKTYEQYF.

The V gene is TRBV18, the J gene TRBJ2-7; TRBD1 matches at 9 bases. The germline V gene has CDR1 KGHSH and CDR2 LQKENI. After removal of 2 bases from V and 1 base from J, the junction contained 3 bases not matched to a gene. The CDR3 contains 15 residues. The DNA of the CDR3 is TGTGCCAGCTCACCAAAGGACAGGGGATCCTACGAGCAGTACTTC. Encoded protein: CASSPKDRGSYEQYF.

This chain uses TRBV9 with TRBJ2-5; the D is unclear. Germline values: CDR1 SGDLS, CDR2 YYNGEE. This CDR3 contains 13 residues. Trimming shortened V by 3 bases and J by 5 bases, and 11 bases separated the two germline ends. CDR3 nucleotide sequence: TGTGCCAGCAGCGGGGGTCTTCGGGAGACCCAGTACTTC. Translated: CASSGGLRETQYF. Combining the CDR3 with reference TRBV9 and TRBJ2-5 gives the whole variable domain DSGVTQTPKHLITATGQRVTLRCSPRSGDLSVYWYQQSLDQGLQFLIQYYNGEERAKGNILERFSAQQFPDLHSELNLSSLELGDSALYFCASSGGLRETQYFGPGTRLLVL.

The genes are TRBV29-1 and TRBJ2-1; TRBD1 aligns across 9 bases. J was trimmed by 5 bases and V by 5 bases; bases with no gene match: 10. The CDR3 covers 15 residues. The germline CDR1 and CDR2 sequences are SQVTM and ANQGSEA. This CDR3 reads CSVYSSGTGNNEQFF. The CDR3 region has the DNA TGCAGCGTTTATTCCTCCGGGACAGGGAACAATGAGCAGTTCTTC.

This clone was found a few times. The V gene is TRBV19, the J gene TRBJ2-3; D gene uncertain. The germline V gene encodes CDR1 LNHDA and CDR2 SQIVND (reference sequence). The CDR3 has 14 amino acids. The germline V and J ends were trimmed by 3 bases and 4 bases, with 11 bases remaining between them. The CDR3 protein is CASSIVSEPDTQYF. DNA of the CDR3: TGTGCCAGTAGTATTGTGTCAGAACCAGATACGCAGTATTTT.

The rearrangement uses TRBV2 and TRBJ2-7; D is undetermined. V lost 1 base and J 2 bases, leaving 6 bases between the germline ends. The germline V gene encodes CDR1 SNHLY and CDR2 FYNNEI. The CDR3 loop spans 13 amino acids. CDR3 sequence reads: CASSEVNTYEQYF. As DNA, the CDR3 is TGTGCCAGCAGTGAAGTGAATACCTACGAGCAGTACTTC.

The chain joins TRBV27 to TRBJ1-1; D remains ambiguous. The CDR3 is 17 amino acids. Germline assignment: CDR1 MNHEY and CDR2 SMNVEV (reference sequence). Trimming shortened V by 0 bases and J by 4 bases, and 18 bases separated the two germline ends. The DNA of the CDR3 is TGTGCCAGCAGTTTATCGACGGACGGGTGGCTCAGCACTGAAGCTTTCTTT. It translates to CASSLSTDGWLSTEAFF.

On this clone: At one of its ends the junction is not consistent with the germline gene, which may arise from a read error. The rearrangement uses TRBV19 and TRBJ2-1; 7 bases map to TRBD2. Germline CDR1 and CDR2: LNHDA and SQIVND (reference sequence). The CDR3 is 17 amino acids. The CDR3 loop is CASRELARALSYNEQFF. DNA for the CDR3: TGTGCCAGTAGAGAACTAGCGAGAGCCCTCTCCTACAATGAGCAATTCTTC. The full variable domain, in which reference TRBV19 and TRBJ2-1 provide the parts outside the CDR3, is DGGITQSPKYLFRKEGQNVTLSCEQNLNHDAMYWYRQDPGQGLRLIYYSQIVNDFQKGDIAEGYSVSREKKESFPLTVTSAQKNPTAFYLCASRELARALSYNEQFFGPGTRLTVL.

The chain recombines TRBV5-6 with TRBJ1-4; D possibly corresponds to TRBD1 (5 bases). The germline CDR1 and CDR2 sequences are SGHDT and YYEEEE. Trimming pared 4 bases from V and 8 bases from J, leaving 15 bases between. This CDR3 is built from 14 residues. CDR3 sequence: CASSRQMRWEKLFF. The CDR3, as DNA: TGTGCCAGCAGCAGACAGATGAGGTGGGAAAAACTGTTTTTT. Supplemented by reference TRBV5-6 and TRBJ1-4, the full variable domain reads DAGVTQSPTHLIKTRGQQVTLRCSPKSGHDTVSWYQQALGQGPQFIFQYYEEEERQRGNFPDRFSGHQFPNYSSELNVNALLLGDSALYLCASSRQMRWEKLFFGSGTQLSVL.

V is TRBV28 and J is TRBJ1-5, with 9 bases identical to TRBD1. The germline gives CDR1 MDHEN, CDR2 SYDVKM. The CDR3 is made up of 14 amino acids. The J segment lost 7 bases and the V segment lost 2 bases, leaving 3 bases of the junction unmatched. CDR3 nucleotide sequence: TGTGCCAGCAGTTTAAAACAGGGGGCCCAGCCCCAGCATTTT. Amino acid sequence: CASSLKQGAQPQHF.

The gene calls are TRBV11-2 and TRBJ1-4, with TRBD1 matching 7 bases. V lost 5 bases and J lost 3; bases outside the gene matches: 3. The germline V gene encodes CDR1 SGHAT and CDR2 FQNNGV. The CDR3 loop spans 14 amino acids. The CDR3 nucleotides are TGTGCCAGCAGCCAGACAGGGTCTAATGAAAAACTGTTTTTT. It is translated as CASSQTGSNEKLFF.